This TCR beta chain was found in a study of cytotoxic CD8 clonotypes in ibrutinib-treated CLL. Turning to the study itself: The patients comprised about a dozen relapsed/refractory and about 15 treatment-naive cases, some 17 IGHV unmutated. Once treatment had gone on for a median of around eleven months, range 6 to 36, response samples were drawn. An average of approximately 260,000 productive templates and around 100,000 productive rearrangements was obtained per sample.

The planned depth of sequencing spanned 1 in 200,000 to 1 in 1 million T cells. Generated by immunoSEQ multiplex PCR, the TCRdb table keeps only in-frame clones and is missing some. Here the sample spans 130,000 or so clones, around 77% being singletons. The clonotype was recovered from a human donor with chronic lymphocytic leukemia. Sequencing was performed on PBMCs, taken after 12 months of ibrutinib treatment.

The CDR3 loop reads CASSLTGRGYTF. The CDR3 region has the DNA TGTGCCAGCAGTTTGACAGGGCGCGGCTACACCTTC. V is TRBV28 and J is TRBJ1-2, with 7 bases lining up with TRBD1. After removal of 3 bases from V and 8 bases from J, the junction contained 3 bases not matched to a gene. Germline V gives CDR1 MDHEN, CDR2 SYDVKM. The CDR3 runs 12 residues.